This TCR beta chain was identified during a study of blood T cell repertoires in COVID-19. Across the study: The United States, Italy and Spain supplied acute and convalescent COVID-19 samples. The cDNA or gDNA used as material had been derived from T cells, B-cell-depleted T cells, or PBMCs.

The CDR3 sequence is 15 residues long. Trimming removed 2 bases from V and 8 bases from J; junction bases left unmatched: 9. Germline V CDR1 and CDR2: MGHRA, YSYEKL. Study processing details: Estimation of nucleated cell counts was performed using reference gene primer amplification. TCRdb's table, derived via immunoSEQ multiplex PCR, lists solely in-frame clones and lacks some. V and J calls and clone size follow that table, whereas D and trimming were derived from the DNA. The sample gives about 110,000 clones, less than 85% of which show up once; around a sixth is in the top ten. The chain joins TRBV4-1 to TRBJ2-4; 7 positions agree with TRBD1. The receptor was derived from a woman aged 55-70 years with acute or convalescent COVID-19. The sequenced sample consisted of peripheral blood. As DNA, the CDR3 is TGCGCCAGCAGCCAATTCAGGGGGACCACGGACATTCAGTACTTC. Translation gives CASSQFRGTTDIQYF.